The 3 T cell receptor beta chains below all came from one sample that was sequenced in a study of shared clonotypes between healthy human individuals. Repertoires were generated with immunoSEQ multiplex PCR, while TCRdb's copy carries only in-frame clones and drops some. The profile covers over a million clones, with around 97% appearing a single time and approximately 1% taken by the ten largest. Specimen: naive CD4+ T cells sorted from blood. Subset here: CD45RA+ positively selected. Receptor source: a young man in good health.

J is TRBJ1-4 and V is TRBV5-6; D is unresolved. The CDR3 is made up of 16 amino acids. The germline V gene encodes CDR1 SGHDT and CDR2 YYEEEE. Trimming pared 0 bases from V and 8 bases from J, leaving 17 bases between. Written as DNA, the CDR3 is TGTGCCAGCAGCTTGGATTCGGGCCCGAGGAAGGAAAAACTGTTTTTT. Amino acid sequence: CASSLDSGPRKEKLFF.

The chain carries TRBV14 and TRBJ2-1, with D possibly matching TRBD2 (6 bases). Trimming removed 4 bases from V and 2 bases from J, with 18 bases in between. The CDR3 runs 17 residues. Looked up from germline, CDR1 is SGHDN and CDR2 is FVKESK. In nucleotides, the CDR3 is TGTGCCAGCAGCCCTTCTACCGGGGGTTTCGCCTACAATGAGCAGTTCTTC. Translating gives CASSPSTGGFAYNEQFF.

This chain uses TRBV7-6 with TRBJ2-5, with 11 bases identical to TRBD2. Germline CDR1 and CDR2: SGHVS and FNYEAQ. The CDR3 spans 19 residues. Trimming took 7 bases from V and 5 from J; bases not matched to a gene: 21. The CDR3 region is CASNLGQGATSGRYETQYF. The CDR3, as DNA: TGTGCCAGCAACTTGGGACAGGGAGCCACTAGCGGGAGATATGAGACCCAGTACTTC.